Sequencing of this T cell receptor (beta chain) was carried out in a study of shared clonotypes between healthy human individuals. Overall study: Samples came from a couple of female and three male donors aged 18 to 49.

Germline CDR1 is SNHLY and CDR2 is FYNNEI. Deletions cut 4 bases from V and 1 base from J, with 11 bases between. This CDR3 has 15 residues. Regarding this clone: Its antigen remains unknown.

Study findings and constraints: With few donors, the genetic and exposure-history diversity represented was limited.

Unsorted samples, those not sorted, used roughly 99 million PBMCs for genomic DNA. Libraries were prepared by immunoSEQ multiplex PCR; TCRdb keeps only in-frame clonotypes and omits some of them. In the table there are 450,000 to 600,000 clones, less than 80% of which are singletons. Sequenced material: PBMCs. The J gene is TRBJ2-1, the V gene TRBV2, with D tentatively TRBD2 (6 bases). This receptor was taken from a woman aged 40 to 55 in good health. Some clones in this sample may be carry-over from other donors' samples. The CDR3 nucleotides read TGTGCCAGCAGTGCACTAGCAAATTCCTACAATGAGCAGTTCTTC. It specifies CASSALANSYNEQFF.